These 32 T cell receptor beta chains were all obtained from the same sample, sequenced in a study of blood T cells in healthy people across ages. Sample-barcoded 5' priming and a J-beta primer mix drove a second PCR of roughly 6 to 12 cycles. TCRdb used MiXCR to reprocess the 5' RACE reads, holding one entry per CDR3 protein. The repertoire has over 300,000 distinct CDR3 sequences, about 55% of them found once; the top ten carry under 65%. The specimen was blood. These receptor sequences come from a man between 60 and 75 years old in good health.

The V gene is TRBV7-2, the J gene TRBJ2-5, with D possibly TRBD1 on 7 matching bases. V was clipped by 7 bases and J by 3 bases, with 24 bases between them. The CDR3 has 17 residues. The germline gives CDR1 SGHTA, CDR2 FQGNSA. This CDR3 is CASNSGGPGGSKETQYF. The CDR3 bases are TGTGCCAGCAACTCTGGTGGGCCAGGGGGGTCCAAAGAGACCCAGTACTTC. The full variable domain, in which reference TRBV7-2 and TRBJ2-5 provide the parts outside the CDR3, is GAGVSQSPSNKVTEKGKDVELRCDPISGHTALYWYRQSLGQGLEFLIYFQGNSAPDKSGLPSDRFSAERTGGSVSTLTIQRTQQEDSAVYLCASNSGGPGGSKETQYFGPGTRLLVL.

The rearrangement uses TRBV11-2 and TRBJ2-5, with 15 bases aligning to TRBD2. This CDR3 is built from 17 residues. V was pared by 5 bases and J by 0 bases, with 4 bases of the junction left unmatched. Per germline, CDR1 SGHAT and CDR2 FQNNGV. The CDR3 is CASSTGTSGGYQETQYF. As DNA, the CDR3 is TGTGCCAGCAGCACCGGGACTAGCGGGGGGTACCAAGAGACCCAGTACTTC.

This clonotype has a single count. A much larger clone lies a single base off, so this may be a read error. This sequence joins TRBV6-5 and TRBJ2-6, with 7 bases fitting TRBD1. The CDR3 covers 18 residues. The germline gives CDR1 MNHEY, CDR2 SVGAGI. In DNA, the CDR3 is TGTGCCAGCAGTTCAAGACAGGGCCGCCTCTTCTGGGCCAGCGTCCTGACTTTC. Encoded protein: CASSSRQGRLFWASVLTF.

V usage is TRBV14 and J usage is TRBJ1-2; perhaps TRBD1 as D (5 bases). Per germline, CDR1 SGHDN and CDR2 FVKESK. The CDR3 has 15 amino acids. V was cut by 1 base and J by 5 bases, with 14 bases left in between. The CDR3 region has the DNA TGTGCCAGCAGCCAAGCGGGGCCCACACCATATGGCTACACCTTC. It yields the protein CASSQAGPTPYGYTF.

For the CDR3, the DNA is TGTGCCAGCGGCAAAGTGGAGACCCAGTACTTC. This sequence encodes CASGKVETQYF. The chain joins TRBV12-3 or TRBV12-4 to TRBJ2-7, with D unclear. The DNA end lines up better with TRBJ2-5; the J call may be wrong. The CDR3 is 11 residues long.

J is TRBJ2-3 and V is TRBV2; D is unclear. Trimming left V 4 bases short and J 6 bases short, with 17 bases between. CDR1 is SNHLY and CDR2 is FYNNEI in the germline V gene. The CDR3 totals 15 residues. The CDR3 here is CASSGSRLPGDTQYF. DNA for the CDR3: TGTGCCAGCAGTGGGAGTCGCCTTCCGGGTGATACGCAGTATTTT.

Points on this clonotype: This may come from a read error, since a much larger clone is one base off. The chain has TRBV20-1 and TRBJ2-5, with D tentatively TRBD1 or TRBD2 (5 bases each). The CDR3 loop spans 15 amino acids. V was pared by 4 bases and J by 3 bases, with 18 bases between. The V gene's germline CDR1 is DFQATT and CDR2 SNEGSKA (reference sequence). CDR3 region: CSATWVRGVEETQYF. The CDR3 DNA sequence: TGCAGTGCTACATGGGTACGGGGCGTAGAAGAGACCCAGTACTTC.

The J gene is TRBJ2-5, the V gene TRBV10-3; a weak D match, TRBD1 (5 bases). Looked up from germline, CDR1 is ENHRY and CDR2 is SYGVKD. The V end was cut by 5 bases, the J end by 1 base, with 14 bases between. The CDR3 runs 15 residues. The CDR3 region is CAISRDQGFQETQYF. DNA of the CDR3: TGTGCCATCAGTCGAGACCAGGGCTTCCAAGAGACCCAGTACTTC.

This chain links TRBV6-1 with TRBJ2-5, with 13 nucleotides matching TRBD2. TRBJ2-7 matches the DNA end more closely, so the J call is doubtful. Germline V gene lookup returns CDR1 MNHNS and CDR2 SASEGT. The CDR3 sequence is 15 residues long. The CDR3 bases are TGTGCCAGCAGTCACGAACTAGCGGGAGGGTACGAGCAGTACTTC. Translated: CASSHELAGGYEQYF.

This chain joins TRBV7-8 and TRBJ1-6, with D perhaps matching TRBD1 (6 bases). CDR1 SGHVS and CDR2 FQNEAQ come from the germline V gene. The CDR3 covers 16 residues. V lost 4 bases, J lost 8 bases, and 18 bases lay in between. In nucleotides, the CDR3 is TGTGCCAGCAGCTCAAACAGGGTGACATCCCATTCACCCCTCCACTTT. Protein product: CASSSNRVTSHSPLHF.

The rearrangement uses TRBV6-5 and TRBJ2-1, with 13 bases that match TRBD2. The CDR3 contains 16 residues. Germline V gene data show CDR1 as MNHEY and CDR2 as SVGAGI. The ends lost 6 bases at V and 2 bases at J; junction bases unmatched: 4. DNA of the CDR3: TGTGCCAGCAGGGGACTAGCGGGAAGCCCCTACAATGAGCAGTTCTTC. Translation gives CASRGLAGSPYNEQFF.

The CDR3 region is CASSLDSGDRKADTQYF. DNA for the CDR3: TGTGCCAGCAGTTTAGATTCCGGGGACAGGAAAGCAGATACGCAGTATTTT. The chain couples TRBV12-3 or TRBV12-4 to TRBJ2-3; TRBD1 aligns across 8 bases. This CDR3 is 17 amino acids long. J gave up 4 bases and V 1 base, and 10 bases lay outside the gene matches.

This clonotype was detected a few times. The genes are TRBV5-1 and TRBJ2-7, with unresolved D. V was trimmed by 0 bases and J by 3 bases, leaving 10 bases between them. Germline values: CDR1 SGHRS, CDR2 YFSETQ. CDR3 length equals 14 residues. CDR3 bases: TGCGCCAGCAGCTTGGAATGGGCCCGCTACGAGCAGTACTTC. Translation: CASSLEWARYEQYF.

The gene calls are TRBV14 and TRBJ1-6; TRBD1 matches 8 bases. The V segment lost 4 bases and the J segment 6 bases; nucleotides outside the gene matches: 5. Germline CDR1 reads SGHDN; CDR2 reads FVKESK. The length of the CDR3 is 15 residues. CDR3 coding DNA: TGTGCCAGCAGCCTCCGGACAGGGTCTAATTCACCCCTCCACTTT. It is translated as CASSLRTGSNSPLHF.

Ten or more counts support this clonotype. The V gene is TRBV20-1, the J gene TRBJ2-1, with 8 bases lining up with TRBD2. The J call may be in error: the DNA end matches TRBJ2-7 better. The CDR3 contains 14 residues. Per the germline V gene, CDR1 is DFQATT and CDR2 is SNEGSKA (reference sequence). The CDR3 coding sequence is TGCAGTATATCGGGGGGGCCCTCCTACAATGAGCAGTACTTC. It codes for CSISGGPSYNEQYF.

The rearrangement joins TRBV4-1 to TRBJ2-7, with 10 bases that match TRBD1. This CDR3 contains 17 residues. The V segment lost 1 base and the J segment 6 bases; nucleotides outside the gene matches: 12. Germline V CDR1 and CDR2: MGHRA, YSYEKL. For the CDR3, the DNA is TGCGCCAGCAGCCAAGTGGAAGGGACAGGGGTATTATCCGAGCAGTACTTC. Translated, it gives CASSQVEGTGVLSEQYF.

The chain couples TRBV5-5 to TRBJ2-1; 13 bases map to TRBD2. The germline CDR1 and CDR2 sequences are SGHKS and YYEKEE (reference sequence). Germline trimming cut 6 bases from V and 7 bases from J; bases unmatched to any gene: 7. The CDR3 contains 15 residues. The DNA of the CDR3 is TGTGCCAGCACCAAACCGGGACTAGCGGGGAATGAGCAGTTCTTC. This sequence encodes CASTKPGLAGNEQFF.

The CDR3 DNA sequence: TGTGCCAGCAGCTCCTCGGGACTAGCGGTGGGGAGCTCCTACAATGAGCAGTACTTC. Its translation is CASSSSGLAVGSSYNEQYF. V usage is TRBV7-2 and J usage is TRBJ2-1; 11 bases match TRBD2. The tail of the sequence fits TRBJ2-7 better, so the J call may be wrong. The CDR3 is 19 residues long. Germline CDR1 and CDR2: SGHTA and FQGNSA.

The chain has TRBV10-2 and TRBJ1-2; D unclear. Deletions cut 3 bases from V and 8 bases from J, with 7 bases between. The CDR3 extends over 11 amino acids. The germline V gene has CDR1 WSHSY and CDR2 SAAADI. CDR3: CASSDVGGYTF. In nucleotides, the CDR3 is TGCGCCAGCAGTGACGTGGGGGGCTACACCTTC.

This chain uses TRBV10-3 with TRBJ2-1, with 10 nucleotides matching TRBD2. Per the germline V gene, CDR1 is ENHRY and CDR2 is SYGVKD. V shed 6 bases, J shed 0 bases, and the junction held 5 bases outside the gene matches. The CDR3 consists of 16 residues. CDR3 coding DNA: TGTGCCATCAGGGGCCGACTAGCGGGCTCCTACAATGAGCAGTTCTTC. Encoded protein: CAIRGRLAGSYNEQFF.

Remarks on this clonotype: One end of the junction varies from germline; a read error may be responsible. The CDR3 region is CASSPAGGKNERFF. The CDR3 DNA reads as TGTGCCAGCAGCCCAGCGGGAGGGAAGAATGAGCGGTTCTTC. The chain combines TRBV7-2 with TRBJ2-1; TRBD2 matches at 10 bases. CDR1 and CDR2 (germline): SGHTA, FQGNSA. The CDR3 covers 14 residues.

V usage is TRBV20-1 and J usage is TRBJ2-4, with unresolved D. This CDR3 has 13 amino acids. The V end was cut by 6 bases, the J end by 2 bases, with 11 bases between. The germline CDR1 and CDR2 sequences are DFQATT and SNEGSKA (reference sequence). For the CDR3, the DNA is TGCAGTGCAGACCCCGGGTCCAAAAACATTCAGTACTTC. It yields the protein CSADPGSKNIQYF.

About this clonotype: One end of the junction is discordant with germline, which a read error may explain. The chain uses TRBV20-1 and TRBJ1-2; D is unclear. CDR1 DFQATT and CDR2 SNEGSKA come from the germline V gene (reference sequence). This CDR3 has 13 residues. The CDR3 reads CGAPRGVWYGYTF. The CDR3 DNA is TGCGGTGCCCCACGCGGGGTTTGGTATGGCTACACCTTC.

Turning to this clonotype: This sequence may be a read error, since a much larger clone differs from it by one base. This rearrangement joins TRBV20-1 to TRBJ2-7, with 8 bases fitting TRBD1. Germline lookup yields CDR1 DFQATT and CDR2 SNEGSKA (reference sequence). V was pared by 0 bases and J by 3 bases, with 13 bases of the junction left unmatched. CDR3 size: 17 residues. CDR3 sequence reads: CSARDEWSQGAHYEQYF. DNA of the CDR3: TGCAGTGCTAGAGATGAATGGTCCCAGGGGGCCCACTACGAGCAGTACTTC.

CDR3 amino acids: CASSERTGNQPQHF. CDR3 coding DNA: TGCGCCAGCAGTGAACGGACAGGCAATCAGCCCCAGCATTTT. This sequence joins TRBV10-2 and TRBJ1-5; possible D gene TRBD1, 6 bases. Germline CDR1 and CDR2: WSHSY and SAAADI. The V end was cut by 3 bases, the J end by 2 bases, with 8 bases between. The CDR3 is 14 residues long.

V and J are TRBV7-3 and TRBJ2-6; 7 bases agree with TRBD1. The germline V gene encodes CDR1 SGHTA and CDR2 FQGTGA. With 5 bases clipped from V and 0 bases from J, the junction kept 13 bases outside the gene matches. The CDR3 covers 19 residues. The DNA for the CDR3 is TGTGCCAGCAGCCCCCAAAAGGGACAGTCCCCCTCTGGGGCCAACGTCCTGACTTTC. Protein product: CASSPQKGQSPSGANVLTF.

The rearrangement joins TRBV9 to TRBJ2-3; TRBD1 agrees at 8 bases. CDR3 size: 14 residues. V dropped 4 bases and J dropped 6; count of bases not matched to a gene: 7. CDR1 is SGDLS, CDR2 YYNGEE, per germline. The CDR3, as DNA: TGTGCCAGCAGCAGGGACCGGGACAGGGATACGCAGTATTTT. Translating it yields CASSRDRDRDTQYF.

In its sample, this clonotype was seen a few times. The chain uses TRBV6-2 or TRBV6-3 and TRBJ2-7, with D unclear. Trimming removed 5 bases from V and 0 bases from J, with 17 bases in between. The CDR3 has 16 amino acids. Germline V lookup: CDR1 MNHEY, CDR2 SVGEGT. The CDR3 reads CASSPRGTPGSYEQYF. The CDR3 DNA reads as TGTGCCAGCAGTCCCCGCGGCACTCCCGGCTCCTACGAGCAGTACTTC.

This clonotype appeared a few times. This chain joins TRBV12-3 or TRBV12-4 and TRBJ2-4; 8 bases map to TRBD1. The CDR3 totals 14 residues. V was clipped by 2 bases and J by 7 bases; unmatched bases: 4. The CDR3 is CASSLRNRGNIQYF. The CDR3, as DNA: TGTGCCAGCAGTTTACGGAACAGGGGGAACATTCAGTACTTC.

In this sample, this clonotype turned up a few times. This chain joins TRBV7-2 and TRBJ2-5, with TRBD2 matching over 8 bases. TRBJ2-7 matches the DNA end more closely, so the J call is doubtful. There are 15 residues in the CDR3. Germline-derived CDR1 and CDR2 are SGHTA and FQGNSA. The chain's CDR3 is CASSFNREGIYEQYF. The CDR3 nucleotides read TGTGCCAGCAGCTTTAACCGGGAGGGGATTTACGAGCAGTACTTC.

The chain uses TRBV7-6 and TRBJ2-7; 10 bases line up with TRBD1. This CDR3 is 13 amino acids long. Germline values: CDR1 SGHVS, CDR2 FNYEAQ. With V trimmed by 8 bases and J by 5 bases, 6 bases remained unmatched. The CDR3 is CASSETGGHEQYF. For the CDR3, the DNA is TGTGCCAGCTCCGAGACAGGGGGCCACGAGCAGTACTTC.

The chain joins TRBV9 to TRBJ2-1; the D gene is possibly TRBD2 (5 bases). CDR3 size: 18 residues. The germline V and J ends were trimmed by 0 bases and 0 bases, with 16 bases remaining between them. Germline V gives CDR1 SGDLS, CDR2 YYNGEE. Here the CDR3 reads CASSVALASRSSYNEQFF. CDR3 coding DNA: TGTGCCAGCAGCGTAGCCTTGGCTAGCCGCAGCTCCTACAATGAGCAGTTCTTC.